The source of this TCR beta chain is a study of neurological immune-mediated disorders. Every sequencing run gave over 190 million TCR-beta sequences, taken from 15-18 subjects. TCRdb re-called the 5' RACE reads through MiXCR, storing one row per CDR3 protein. The sample contains tens of thousands of distinct CDR3 sequences, 10% to 15% of which appear only once. CDR3 length: 18 amino acids. Time point here: longitudinal time-point 2. This clonotype is medium-sized within its sample. The source material was PBMCs. The clonotype was recovered from a middle-aged woman in good health. The chain has TRBV21-1 and TRBJ2-5; TRBD1 was called by the table and not checked on the DNA. TRBV21-1 is an annotated pseudogene. The CDR3 bases are TGTGCCAGCAGCAAAGTCGGGGGCGGACAGGAGTACCAAGAGACCCAGTACTTC. It is translated as CASSKVGGGQEYQETQYF.